The following is a T cell receptor beta chain sequence with its context. The CDR3 totals 15 residues. V was pared by 6 bases and J by 9 bases, with 21 bases between. CDR1 is MNHEY and CDR2 is SVGAGI in the germline V gene. The data were taken from a study of blood T cell repertoires in COVID-19. Clones were read by immunoSEQ multiplex PCR, and TCRdb kept only the in-frame ones, dropping some. The sample records around 200,000 clones, around 84% being singletons. This sequence was found in a woman at least 80 years old with acute or convalescent COVID-19. The source material was peripheral blood. The chain recombines TRBV6-5 with TRBJ2-1; D is possibly TRBD1 (8 bases). CDR3 sequence reads: CASRPKRDRIGEQFF. CDR3 DNA: TGTGCCAGCAGGCCAAAGCGGGACAGGATTGGTGAGCAGTTCTTC.